Listed below are T cell receptor beta chains from one sample, sequenced in a study of T cells in Graves' hyperthyroidism and ophthalmopathy. TCRdb recomputed calls from the multiplex PCR reads with MiXCR, one row per CDR3 protein. The table has roughly 570,000 distinct CDR3 sequences, roughly 14% seen once. Sequences were obtained from blood. These receptors all come from a woman aged 25-40 years with Graves' hyperthyroidism. The CDR3 runs from the conserved cysteine through the conserved F or W. D genes are given only for firm matches. The size field is filled for only some rows; it gives once, few, many or a size class.

v_gene,d_gene,abundance,j_gene,CDR3aa,CDR3nt
TRBV19,-,-,TRBJ1-1,CASSSRRRVNTEAFF,TGTGCCAGTAGTTCCCGACGGCGTGTGAACACTGAAGCTTTCTTT
TRBV9,TRBD1,-,TRBJ1-1,CASSDLTGGNTEAFF,TGTGCCAGCAGCGACCTAACAGGGGGAAACACTGAAGCTTTCTTT
TRBV20-1,TRBD2,many,TRBJ2-3,CSASGTSGSSPDTQYF,TGCAGTGCTAGTGGCACTAGCGGGAGTTCCCCAGATACGCAGTATTTT
TRBV6-5,-,-,TRBJ1-1,CASSYSIGDTEAFF,TGTGCCAGCAGTTACTCGATCGGGGACACTGAAGCTTTCTTT
TRBV11-3,TRBD2,-,TRBJ2-1,CASSLEGLAEDEQFF,TGTGCCAGCAGCTTAGAGGGACTAGCGGAAGATGAGCAGTTCTTC
TRBV7-9,TRBD2,-,TRBJ2-1,CASSSWTSGSLYNEQFF,TGTGCCAGCAGCTCGTGGACTAGCGGGAGTCTCTACAATGAGCAGTTCTTC
TRBV3-1,-,many,TRBJ2-2,CASSQAWEYTGELFF,TGTGCCAGCAGCCAAGCCTGGGAGTACACCGGGGAGCTGTTTTTT
TRBV7-2,-,many,TRBJ2-7,CASSLVGDFLYEQYF,TGTGCCAGCAGCTTAGTGGGGGACTTTCTATACGAGCAGTACTTC
TRBV20-1,-,-,TRBJ1-2,CSAPGQWGYGYTF,TGCAGTGCTCCGGGCCAATGGGGCTATGGCTACACCTTC
TRBV30,TRBD2,many,TRBJ2-7,CACPGTSGYEQYF,TGTGCCTGCCCCGGGACTAGCGGCTACGAGCAGTACTTC
TRBV28,-,many,TRBJ1-2,CASSLQTPGNYGYTF,TGTGCCAGCAGTTTACAGACGCCGGGGAACTATGGCTACACCTTC
TRBV18,-,many,TRBJ1-1,CASSPPQPMNTEAFF,TGTGCCAGCTCACCACCACAGCCGATGAACACTGAAGCTTTCTTT
TRBV29-1,-,many,TRBJ2-1,CSVESPSGGEQFF,TGCAGCGTTGAATCTCCGAGCGGCGGAGAGCAGTTCTTC
TRBV29-1,-,many,TRBJ2-3,CSAETFTDTQYF,TGCAGCGCCGAAACATTCACAGATACGCAGTATTTT
TRBV11-1,-,many,TRBJ2-7,CASSWEVGPYEQYF,TGTGCCAGCAGCTGGGAGGTTGGGCCCTACGAGCAGTACTTC
TRBV4-1,-,few,TRBJ2-4,CASSQDPRGSGGKVKNIQYF,TGCGCCAGCAGCCAAGATCCCCGCGGTTCAGGGGGGAAGGTCAAAAACATTCAGTACTTC
TRBV20-1,-,many,TRBJ2-7,CSARDWVGVNVMGEQYF,TGCAGTGCTAGGGACTGGGTTGGGGTGAACGTCATGGGCGAGCAGTACTTC
TRBV28,TRBD2,-,TRBJ2-2,CASQDRAGPTTGELFF,TGTGCCAGCCAAGACCGAGCGGGACCGACAACCGGGGAGCTGTTTTTT
TRBV25-1,TRBD1,few,TRBJ2-3,CASSDNSGTGGIGTQYF,TGTGCCAGCAGTGACAACTCCGGGACAGGGGGAATCGGTACGCAGTATTTT
TRBV6-9,TRBD2,few,TRBJ2-7,CASSEFTSGRFYEQYF,TGCGCCAGCAGTGAGTTTACTAGCGGACGATTCTACGAGCAGTACTTC
TRBV6-1,TRBD2,few,TRBJ2-1,CASSERLAGGLYSYNEQFF,TGTGCCAGCAGTGAACGACTAGCGGGAGGACTCTACTCCTACAATGAGCAGTTCTTC
TRBV10-1,-,many,TRBJ1-1,CASSEEQGITEAFF,TGCGCCAGCAGCGAAGAACAGGGAATCACTGAAGCTTTCTTT
TRBV7-9,TRBD1,-,TRBJ1-6,CASSGQGDNSPLHF,TGTGCCAGCAGCGGTCAGGGGGATAATTCACCCCTCCACTTT
TRBV3-1,TRBD2,few,TRBJ2-7,CASSQGVSGGYEQYF,TGTGCCAGCAGCCAAGGAGTGTCGGGAGGCTACGAGCAGTACTTC
TRBV6-1,-,many,TRBJ1-2,CASSKTSSYGYTF,TGTGCCAGCAGCAAGACAAGTTCCTATGGCTACACCTTC
TRBV20-1,-,many,TRBJ2-7,CSAQLTVSYEQYF,TGCAGTGCACAACTGACGGTTTCCTACGAGCAGTACTTC
TRBV20-1,-,-,TRBJ2-3,CSGRGAGDTQYF,TGCAGTGGAAGGGGCGCAGGAGATACGCAGTATTTT
TRBV6-1,TRBD2,-,TRBJ2-7,CASRRSSGSSYEQYF,TGTGCCAGCAGGCGTTCTAGCGGGAGCTCCTACGAGCAGTACTTC
TRBV6-2/TRBV6-3,TRBD2,many,TRBJ2-1,CASSGLAGERSYNEQFF,TGTGCCAGCAGTGGACTAGCGGGAGAACGATCCTACAATGAGCAGTTCTTC
TRBV29-1,-,-,TRBJ2-1,CSVEDVGDAYNEQFF,TGCAGCGTTGAAGATGTGGGGGATGCCTACAATGAGCAGTTCTTC
TRBV20-1,-,many,TRBJ2-1,CSARDGDTSSYNEQFF,TGCAGTGCTAGAGATGGGGACACTAGCTCCTACAATGAGCAGTTCTTC